This TCR beta chain originates from a study of T cells in tuberculosis. At the level of the study: Sequenced TCRs come from CD1B-GMM tetramer-binding T cells. A South African cohort included IGRA-negative adolescents, latently infected IGRA-positive adolescents and adults with active tuberculosis. Study-wide results and limits: GMM-specific TCRs were nearer to active tuberculosis alpha repertoires, suggesting expansion. Smaller alpha distances in active tuberculosis partly reflected shorter CDR3-alpha lengths.

As regards this clone: What it binds is not known.

Measured with immunoSEQ multiplex PCR; TCRdb has only the in-frame clones, and not every one. The sample lists 25,000 to 35,000 clones, more than 80% seen once, with 4.9% in the top ten. This CDR3 spans 17 amino acids. V lost 5 bases, J lost 0 bases, and 10 bases stayed unmatched. Germline lookup yields CDR1 MNHEY and CDR2 SMNVEV (reference sequence). The chain is built from TRBV27 and TRBJ1-3, with 7 bases matching TRBD1. The sample was PBMCs. The source is a donor between 10 and 35 years old with latent tuberculosis or without tuberculosis infection. Written as DNA, the CDR3 is TGTGCCAGCAGTCGAACAGGGGTGGGAAACTCTGGAAACACCATATATTTT. This sequence encodes CASSRTGVGNSGNTIYF.